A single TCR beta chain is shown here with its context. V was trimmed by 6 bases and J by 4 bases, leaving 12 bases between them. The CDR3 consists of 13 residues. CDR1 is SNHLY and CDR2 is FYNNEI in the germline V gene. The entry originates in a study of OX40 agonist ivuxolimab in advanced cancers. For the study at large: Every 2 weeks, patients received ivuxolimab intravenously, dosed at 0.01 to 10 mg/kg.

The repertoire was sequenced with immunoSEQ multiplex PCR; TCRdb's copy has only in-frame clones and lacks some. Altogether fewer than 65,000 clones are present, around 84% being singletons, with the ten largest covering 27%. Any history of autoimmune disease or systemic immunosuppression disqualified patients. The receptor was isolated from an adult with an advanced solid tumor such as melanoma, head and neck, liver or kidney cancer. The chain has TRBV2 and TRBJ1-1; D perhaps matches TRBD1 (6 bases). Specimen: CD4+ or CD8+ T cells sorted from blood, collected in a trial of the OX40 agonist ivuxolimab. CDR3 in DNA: TGTGCCAGCAGGAACAGGGTTGGCACTGAAGCTTTCTTT. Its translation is CASRNRVGTEAFF.